The present T cell receptor (beta chain) was sequenced within a study of Ad26.COV2.S vaccination and SARS-CoV-2 variants. The treatment is: approximately 18 received Ad26.COV2.S at low or high dose, single or two shots; about five received placebo; per-sample allocation not given. Collection of samples fell on day 63 after the first vaccine or placebo injection. Here immunoSEQ multiplex PCR was the method, and the copy in TCRdb shows in-frame clones only, minus some. This table holds hundreds of thousands of clones, about 87% found once. In the case of this clone: Its antigen is currently unknown.

V lost 2 bases, J lost 6 bases, and 17 bases lay in between. CDR3 length equals 15 residues. The germline CDR1 and CDR2 sequences are MDHEN and SYDVKM. Study conclusions and caveats: A substantial breadth of spike-specific CD8+ and CD4+ T cell responses after vaccination has been reported.

The origin of this receptor is a person aged 18-65 years who received the Ad26.COV2.S COVID-19 vaccine or a placebo. The sample in question was peripheral blood, obtained in a trial of Ad26.COV2.S vaccine versus placebo. This chain uses TRBV28 with TRBJ2-7; D gene unclear. This chain's CDR3 is CASSLRKGIGGEQYF. The CDR3 DNA is TGTGCCAGCAGTTTACGCAAAGGGATAGGTGGCGAGCAGTACTTC.